The 27 T cell receptor beta chains in this list originate from one sample, sequenced in a study of blood T cell repertoires in COVID-19. Profiled with immunoSEQ multiplex PCR; TCRdb holds only in-frame clones, not every one. This repertoire shows roughly 160,000 clones, 90% found once; its top ten account for 0.5% to 0.6%. Material for sequencing was peripheral blood. The origin of the receptors is a man in his fifties or sixties with acute or convalescent COVID-19.

The J gene is TRBJ1-1, the V gene TRBV9; D remains unclear. There are 13 residues in the CDR3. V was cut by 0 bases and J by 4 bases, with 7 bases left in between. From germline, CDR1 is SGDLS and CDR2 YYNGEE. The CDR3 region has the DNA TGTGCCAGCAGCGTAGAGCCGGGCACTGAAGCTTTCTTT. Its translation is CASSVEPGTEAFF. The full variable domain, completed using reference TRBV9 and TRBJ1-1, is DSGVTQTPKHLITATGQRVTLRCSPRSGDLSVYWYQQSLDQGLQFLIQYYNGEERAKGNILERFSAQQFPDLHSELNLSSLELGDSALYFCASSVEPGTEAFFGQGTRLTVV.

In nucleotides, the CDR3 is TGTGCCAGCTACCTATCACAGGGGGGCCAGCCCCAGCATTTT. Translation: CASYLSQGGQPQHF. The chain carries TRBV28 and TRBJ1-5; 8 positions match TRBD1. The CDR3 sequence is 14 residues long. J was trimmed by 7 bases and V by 8 bases; bases with no gene match: 10. The germline gives CDR1 MDHEN, CDR2 SYDVKM.

This rearrangement joins TRBV11-3 to TRBJ2-1, with D tentatively TRBD1 (5 bases). CDR1 SGHNT and CDR2 YENEEA come from the germline V gene. V was shortened by 1 base and J by 5 bases, with 12 bases between the two germline ends. The CDR3 is 15 residues long. The CDR3, as DNA: TGTGCCAGCAGCTTAGCGCAGGGTTGGGACAATGAGCAGTTCTTC. Translated: CASSLAQGWDNEQFF. Looking up the rest from reference TRBV11-3 and TRBJ2-1 gives the full variable domain: EAGVVQSPRYKIIEKKQPVAFWCNPISGHNTLYWYLQNLGQGPELLIRYENEEAVDDSQLPKDRFSAERLKGVDSTLKIQPAELGDSAVYLCASSLAQGWDNEQFFGPGTRLTVL.

V gene TRBV30 combines with J gene TRBJ1-5; D gene unclear. V was cut by 2 bases and J by 4 bases, with 9 bases left in between. This CDR3 spans 13 amino acids. Germline V gene data show CDR1 as GTSNPN and CDR2 as SVGIG (reference sequence). This CDR3 is CAWSNSRNQPQHF. CDR3 nucleotides: TGTGCCTGGAGTAACAGTAGAAATCAGCCCCAGCATTTT.

The V call is TRBV15, the J call TRBJ2-5; 8 bases agree with TRBD2. CDR1 is LNHNV, CDR2 YYDKDF, per germline (reference sequence). V gave up 6 bases and J gave up 2 bases; unmatched junction bases: 5. This CDR3 contains 14 residues. The DNA of the CDR3 is TGTGCCACCAGGTATCCTAGCGGGCAAGAGACCCAGTACTTC. Protein sequence: CATRYPSGQETQYF.

The chain recombines TRBV5-1 with TRBJ2-3; 10 positions agree with TRBD2. The CDR3 is made up of 16 amino acids. J was trimmed by 2 bases and V by 4 bases; bases with no gene match: 7. Germline CDR1 SGHRS, CDR2 YFSETQ. The CDR3: CASSPGLAGVTDTQYF. CDR3 nucleotide sequence: TGCGCCAGCAGCCCCGGGCTAGCGGGAGTCACAGATACGCAGTATTTT.

As to this clone: The junction differs from germline at one of its ends, possibly a read error. The chain employs TRBV9 and TRBJ1-5, with 7 bases identical to TRBD1. The CDR3 length is 16 residues. Germline V gene sequence: CDR1 SGDLS, CDR2 YYNGEE. CDR3 residues: CASSVGPGGGNQPQHF. The DNA of the CDR3 is TGTGCCAGCAGCGTAGGACCTGGAGGGGGCAACCAGCCCCAGCATTTT.

CDR3 protein: CASRIDPGTEAFF. The CDR3 DNA follows: TGTGCCAGCAGGATAGATCCCGGGACTGAAGCTTTCTTT. The chain employs TRBV6-5 and TRBJ1-1; D is uncertain. V was clipped by 6 bases and J by 5 bases, with 13 bases between them. CDR3 size: 13 residues. Germline lookup yields CDR1 MNHEY and CDR2 SVGAGI.

The chain has TRBV7-8 and TRBJ1-6; 12 bases are a match to TRBD1. In germline, CDR1 is SGHVS, CDR2 FQNEAQ. The J segment lost 7 bases and the V segment lost 9 bases, leaving 7 bases of the junction unmatched. CDR3 length: 15 amino acids. The CDR3 loop reads CASIEGQGANSPLHF. CDR3 DNA: TGTGCCAGTATCGAGGGACAGGGGGCAAATTCACCCCTCCACTTT.

The sample holds one count of this clone. The chain recombines TRBV7-9 with TRBJ2-2, with D possibly being TRBD1 (6 bases). Trimming shortened V by 4 bases and J by 5 bases, and 14 bases separated the two germline ends. Germline V gives CDR1 SEHNR, CDR2 FQNEAQ (reference sequence). The CDR3 has 15 residues. CDR3 region: CASSWGRGSTGELFF. DNA of the CDR3: TGTGCCAGCAGCTGGGGCAGGGGAAGTACCGGGGAGCTGTTTTTT.

The chain has TRBV12-2 and TRBJ1-1; the DNA was not compared with TRBD1, the D call given in the table. TRBV12-2 is termed a pseudogene. The CDR3 totals 13 residues. CDR3 sequence: CASRLAGTVEAFF. DNA for the CDR3: TGTGCAAGTCGCTTAGCCGGGACAGTAGAAGCTTTCTTT.

This chain joins TRBV30 and TRBJ2-1, with D possibly TRBD2 on 6 matching bases. The CDR3 is 11 amino acids. Between the trimmed V and J ends, which lost 4 bases and 15 bases, there was a span of 16 bases. CDR1 and CDR2 (germline): GTSNPN, SVGIG (reference sequence). CDR3 in DNA: TGTGCCTGGACCTTAGCGGTAGAGATGTTCTTC. Its protein is CAWTLAVEMFF.

This clone appeared a single time. This chain connects TRBV18 to TRBJ1-2, with TRBD1 identical over 7 bases. CDR3 length: 14 amino acids. The V gene end was trimmed by 3 bases and the J gene end by 8 bases; junction bases not matched to a gene: 9. CDR1 is KGHSH and CDR2 is LQKENI in the germline V gene. CDR3 in DNA: TGTGCCAGCTCACCGCTGACCGGGACAGACGGCTACACCTTC. Translation: CASSPLTGTDGYTF.

The J gene is TRBJ2-1, the V gene TRBV19, with D uncertain. V was trimmed by 3 bases and J by 4 bases, leaving 7 bases between them. Germline CDR1 and CDR2: LNHDA and SQIVND (reference sequence). The CDR3 covers 13 residues. The CDR3 region is CASSINGYNEQFF. DNA for the CDR3: TGTGCCAGTAGTATTAACGGTTACAATGAGCAGTTCTTC.

This sequence joins TRBV24-1 and TRBJ2-1, with 7 bases matching TRBD1. The junction had 7 bases not matched to a gene; V was cut back by 7 bases and J by 2 bases. The CDR3 consists of 15 residues. CDR1 is KGHDR, CDR2 SFDVKD, per germline. The CDR3 sequence is CATRGTGQPYNEQFF. CDR3 DNA sequence: TGTGCCACCAGAGGGACGGGACAGCCCTACAATGAGCAGTTCTTC.

The chain combines TRBV10-2 with TRBJ2-3, with 13 bases matching TRBD2. The CDR3 is 17 residues long. J lost 5 bases, V lost 2 bases, and 7 bases had no gene match. Germline V gene lookup returns CDR1 WSHSY and CDR2 SAAADI. CDR3 sequence (DNA): TGCGCCAGCAGTGAGAATGGACTAGCGGGAGTCGGAGATACGCAGTATTTT. It codes for CASSENGLAGVGDTQYF.

This clone has a single count. J is TRBJ1-2 and V is TRBV6-5, with 10 bases aligning to TRBD1. CDR3 length: 15 residues. CDR1 is MNHEY, CDR2 SVGAGI, per germline. V shed 4 bases, J shed 5 bases, and the junction held 7 bases outside the gene matches. The CDR3 protein is CASSSRTGGGYGYTF. The CDR3 bases are TGTGCCAGCAGTTCCCGGACAGGGGGAGGATATGGCTACACCTTC.

The chain joins TRBV18 to TRBJ2-1, with a possible D match to TRBD1 (6 bases). This CDR3 is 15 amino acids long. V lost 1 base and J lost 1, with 8 bases in between. The germline V gene encodes CDR1 KGHSH and CDR2 LQKENI. The CDR3 reads CASSPLQGSYNEQFF. The CDR3 DNA reads TGTGCCAGCTCACCACTTCAGGGGTCCTACAATGAGCAGTTCTTC.

The chain links TRBV7-3 to TRBJ1-3; unclear D gene. The CDR3 totals 18 residues. V was pared by 1 base and J by 7 bases, with 23 bases between. Per the germline V gene, CDR1 is SGHTA and CDR2 is FQGTGA. Here the CDR3 reads CASSLNERSRRPRNTIYF. CDR3 in DNA: TGTGCCAGCAGCTTAAACGAAAGGAGTCGTCGGCCAAGGAACACCATATATTTT.

The rearrangement joins TRBV5-1 to TRBJ1-1; the match to TRBD1 covers 8 bases. The CDR3 runs 14 residues. Germline trimming cut 4 bases from V and 4 bases from J; bases unmatched to any gene: 6. Germline assignment: CDR1 SGHRS and CDR2 YFSETQ. CDR3 sequence: CASSLRQGFTEAFF. As DNA, the CDR3 is TGCGCCAGCAGCCTAAGACAGGGGTTCACTGAAGCTTTCTTT. The full variable domain, completed using reference TRBV5-1 and TRBJ1-1, is KAGVTQTPRYLIKTRGQQVTLSCSPISGHRSVSWYQQTPGQGLQFLFEYFSETQRNKGNFPGRFSGRQFSNSRSEMNVSTLELGDSALYLCASSLRQGFTEAFFGQGTRLTVV.

The table lists this clone with a count of one. This chain joins TRBV5-1 and TRBJ2-7, with unresolved D. Germline V gene sequence: CDR1 SGHRS, CDR2 YFSETQ. This CDR3 region has 14 residues. V lost 0 bases to trimming and J lost 4 bases, with 11 bases between them. CDR3 region: CASSLAPQNYEQYV. The CDR3 DNA sequence: TGCGCCAGCAGCTTGGCGCCACAGAATTACGAGCAGTACGTC.

This clone was detected only a few times. This chain joins TRBV5-1 and TRBJ2-1; TRBD1 matches at 10 bases. This CDR3 spans 17 amino acids. Unmatched junction bases numbered 10, after V lost 5 bases and J lost 2 bases. CDR1 is SGHRS and CDR2 is YFSETQ in the germline V gene. The CDR3: CASSWGTGTGAYNEQFF. The CDR3 region has the DNA TGCGCCAGCAGTTGGGGCACCGGGACAGGGGCCTACAATGAGCAGTTCTTC.

V gene TRBV5-4 combines with J gene TRBJ1-2; no reliable D call. With 4 bases removed from V and 0 bases from J, the gap between germline ends came to 10 bases. Germline V gene sequence: CDR1 SGHNT, CDR2 YYREEE (reference sequence). The CDR3 is 14 residues long. The CDR3 DNA reads as TGTGCCAGCAGCGGGAGAGTTTCTAACTATGGCTACACCTTC. Its protein product is CASSGRVSNYGYTF.

V usage is TRBV4-1 and J usage is TRBJ2-1; 11 nucleotides align to TRBD2. V lost 0 bases, J lost 2 bases, and 3 bases stayed unmatched. The CDR3 spans 17 residues. From germline, CDR1 is MGHRA and CDR2 YSYEKL. CDR3 sequence: CASSQETSGTAYNEQFF. In nucleotides, the CDR3 is TGCGCCAGCAGCCAAGAGACTAGCGGGACAGCCTACAATGAGCAGTTCTTC.

The rearrangement joins TRBV10-1 to TRBJ1-5; D is unclear. This CDR3 is built from 12 residues. Germline lookup yields CDR1 WNHNN and CDR2 SYGVQD (reference sequence). V was cut by 3 bases and J by 4 bases, with 4 bases left in between. The CDR3 DNA follows: TGCGCCAGCAGTGACTTTAATCAGCCCCAGCATTTT. It yields the protein CASSDFNQPQHF.

The rearrangement joins TRBV11-2 to TRBJ2-1; 11 nucleotides line up with TRBD2. V trimming: 4 bases; J trimming: 5 bases; junction bases outside the gene matches: 7. The V gene's germline CDR1 is SGHAT and CDR2 FQNNGV. The CDR3 is 16 residues long. CDR3: CASSSTGTSGNNEQFF. The CDR3, as DNA: TGTGCCAGCAGCTCTACCGGGACTAGCGGAAACAATGAGCAGTTCTTC. The variable domain in full, with the rest retrieved from reference TRBV11-2 and TRBJ2-1, is EAGVAQSPRYKIIEKRQSVAFWCNPISGHATLYWYQQILGQGPKLLIQFQNNGVVDDSQLPKDRFSAERLKGVDSTLKIQPAKLEDSAVYLCASSSTGTSGNNEQFFGPGTRLTVL.

This chain links TRBV6-1 with TRBJ2-2; no firm D call. V lost 2 bases, J lost 8 bases, and 6 bases lay in between. Germline CDR1 reads MNHNS; CDR2 reads SASEGT. The CDR3 sequence is 12 residues long. The CDR3 nucleotides are TGTGCCAGCAGTGAACAGTCAGGGGAGCTGTTTTTT. Translating it yields CASSEQSGELFF.